The 10 T cell receptor beta chains presented below share a single source sample, sequenced in a study of CD8 T cells in Susac syndrome. A quantity of about 0.5 to 1 ug RNA underwent reverse transcription using random hexamers. Using its own MiXCR run on the immunoSEQ multiplex PCR reads, TCRdb lists one record per CDR3 protein. The sample carries approximately 140,000 distinct CDR3 sequences, 95% recorded once. The source material was CD4+ T cells from PBMCs. The receptor source for this set is a human donor with multiple sclerosis.

V usage is TRBV4-3 and J usage is TRBJ2-7; 12 bases align to TRBD2. This CDR3 has 16 residues. From germline, CDR1 is LGHNA and CDR2 YSLEER. V was clipped by 1 base and J by 3 bases; unmatched bases: 4. This chain's CDR3 is CASSQGLAGASYEQYF. CDR3 coding DNA: TGCGCCAGCAGCCAAGGACTAGCGGGGGCGAGCTACGAGCAGTACTTC.

The V gene is TRBV2, the J gene TRBJ2-7, with no clear D. Germline-derived CDR1 and CDR2 are SNHLY and FYNNEI. The CDR3 is 11 amino acids. The V end lost 0 bases, the J end lost 7 bases, and 4 bases lay between the germline ends. CDR3 amino acids: CASSEAPEQYF. The CDR3 region has the DNA TGTGCCAGCAGTGAAGCGCCGGAGCAGTACTTC.

The chain links TRBV7-2 to TRBJ2-3; TRBD2 agrees at 10 bases. Trimming took 2 bases from V and 0 from J; bases not matched to a gene: 5. The CDR3 is 17 residues long. Germline loops: CDR1 SGHTA, CDR2 FQGNSA. The CDR3 DNA is TGTGCCAGCAGCTTACGTGGACTAGCGGAGAGCACAGATACGCAGTATTTT. Its translation: CASSLRGLAESTDTQYF. Complete variable domain (other parts from reference TRBV7-2 and TRBJ2-3): GAGVSQSPSNKVTEKGKDVELRCDPISGHTALYWYRQSLGQGLEFLIYFQGNSAPDKSGLPSDRFSAERTGGSVSTLTIQRTQQEDSAVYLCASSLRGLAESTDTQYFGPGTRLTVL.

The DNA for the CDR3 is TGTGCCAGCAGTTCCGCGGACAGGGGGGCCAAAAACATTCAGTACTTC. Protein sequence: CASSSADRGAKNIQYF. The rearrangement links TRBV6-5 to TRBJ2-4; TRBD1 matches 10 bases. The junction had 4 bases not matched to a gene; V was cut back by 4 bases and J by 1 base. This CDR3 has 16 amino acids. Germline lookup yields CDR1 MNHEY and CDR2 SVGAGI.

V and J are TRBV5-4 and TRBJ2-1, with TRBD2 as a possible D gene (7 bases). Trimming removed 4 bases at V and 9 bases at J, with 23 bases between. Germline V CDR1 and CDR2: SGHNT, YYREEE (reference sequence). CDR3 size: 16 residues. CDR3 loop: CASSPTVGGLVGEQFF. The CDR3 DNA follows: TGTGCCAGCAGCCCTACGGTCGGGGGGCTTGTGGGTGAGCAGTTCTTC. Combining the CDR3 with reference TRBV5-4 and TRBJ2-1 gives the whole variable domain ETGVTQSPTHLIKTRGQQVTLRCSSQSGHNTVSWYQQALGQGPQFIFQYYREEENGRGNFPPRFSGLQFPNYSSELNVNALELDDSALYLCASSPTVGGLVGEQFFGPGTRLTVL.

This chain connects TRBV20-1 to TRBJ2-7, with 8 positions matching TRBD2. CDR3 length: 14 amino acids. J lost 0 bases, V lost 3 bases, and 4 bases had no gene match. The germline V gene encodes CDR1 DFQATT and CDR2 SNEGSKA (reference sequence). DNA for the CDR3: TGCAGTGCTAGTTTAGCGGGAAGCTCCTACGAGCAGTACTTC. Protein product: CSASLAGSSYEQYF.

The chain carries TRBV5-4 and TRBJ2-1, with D perhaps TRBD2 (7 bases). CDR1 SGHNT and CDR2 YYREEE come from the germline V gene (reference sequence). V lost 2 bases to trimming and J lost 4 bases, with 13 bases between them. The CDR3 contains 15 residues. CDR3 in amino acids: CASSFGGAGYNEQFF. DNA for the CDR3: TGTGCCAGCAGCTTTGGGGGGGCTGGTTACAATGAGCAGTTCTTC. The full variable domain, with the rest looked up from reference TRBV5-4 and TRBJ2-1, is ETGVTQSPTHLIKTRGQQVTLRCSSQSGHNTVSWYQQALGQGPQFIFQYYREEENGRGNFPPRFSGLQFPNYSSELNVNALELDDSALYLCASSFGGAGYNEQFFGPGTRLTVL.

This sequence joins TRBV2 and TRBJ1-2, with TRBD1 matching over 9 bases. Per the germline V gene, CDR1 is SNHLY and CDR2 is FYNNEI. V shed 5 bases, J shed 8 bases, and the junction held 3 bases outside the gene matches. There are 12 residues in the CDR3. The CDR3 sequence: CASSRTGAGYTF. Here the CDR3 DNA reads TGTGCCAGCAGTCGGACAGGGGCAGGCTACACCTTC.

The gene calls are TRBV7-9 and TRBJ2-5, with TRBD1 identical over 7 bases. Germline V gives CDR1 SEHNR, CDR2 FQNEAQ (reference sequence). Trimming removed 5 bases from V and 5 bases from J; junction bases left unmatched: 11. CDR3 length: 15 residues. The CDR3 nucleotides are TGTGCCAGCAGCCTAGGGGGCCTGAGACTCGAGACCCAGTACTTC. It codes for CASSLGGLRLETQYF.

The rearrangement joins TRBV20-1 to TRBJ2-7, with 7 bases identical to TRBD2. The length of the CDR3 is 15 residues. Germline V CDR1 and CDR2: DFQATT, SNEGSKA (reference sequence). V lost 0 bases to trimming and J lost 11 bases; unmatched junction nucleotides: 16. The CDR3 loop reads CSARDRGDFITREYF. CDR3 nucleotides: TGCAGTGCTAGAGATCGGGGGGACTTCATCACCCGGGAGTACTTC.